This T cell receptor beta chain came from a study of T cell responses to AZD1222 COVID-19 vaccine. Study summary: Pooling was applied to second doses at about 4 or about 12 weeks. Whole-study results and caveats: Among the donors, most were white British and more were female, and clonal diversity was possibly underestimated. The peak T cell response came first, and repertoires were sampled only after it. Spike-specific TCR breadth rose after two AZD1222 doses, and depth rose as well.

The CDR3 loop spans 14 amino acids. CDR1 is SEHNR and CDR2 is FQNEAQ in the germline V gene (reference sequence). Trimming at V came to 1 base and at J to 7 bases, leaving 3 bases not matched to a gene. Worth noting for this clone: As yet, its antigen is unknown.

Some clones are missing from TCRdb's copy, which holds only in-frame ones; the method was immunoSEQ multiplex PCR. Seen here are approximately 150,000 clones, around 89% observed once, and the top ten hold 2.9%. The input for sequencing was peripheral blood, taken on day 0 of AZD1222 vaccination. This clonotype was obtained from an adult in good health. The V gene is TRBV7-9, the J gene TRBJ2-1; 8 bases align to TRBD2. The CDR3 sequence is CASSLDGTRNEQFF. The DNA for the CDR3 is TGTGCCAGCAGCTTAGATGGGACTAGAAATGAGCAGTTCTTC.